Listed below are T cell receptor beta chains from one sample, sequenced in a study of blood T cell repertoires in COVID-19. Clones were read by immunoSEQ multiplex PCR, and TCRdb kept only the in-frame ones, dropping some. Among nearly 350,000 clones listed, around 88% were seen once. Sequencing was carried out using peripheral blood. These receptors all stem from a man aged 30 to 45 with active or convalescent COVID-19. CDR3s include the opening cysteine and the closing phenylalanine or tryptophan. A D gene is named only where the DNA matches it firmly. Where a row states a size, it is once, few, many or the class of an expanded clone; other rows omit it.

d_gene | j_gene | v_gene | abundance | CDR3nt | CDR3aa
TRBD2 | TRBJ2-1 | TRBV5-5 | - | TGTGCCAGCAGCTTCTCGGCGGGAGGGCCTGACAATGAGCAGTTCTTC | CASSFSAGGPDNEQFF
- | TRBJ1-3 | TRBV7-2 | - | TGTGCCAGCAGCTTAGCTCCAGGCCTGAGCTCTGGAAACACCATATATTTT | CASSLAPGLSSGNTIYF
TRBD1 | TRBJ1-5 | TRBV10-2 | few | TGCGCCAGCAGTGAGTCGTTCGAGGGCAGGGGGCTTCCCAAGCCCCAGCATTTT | CASSESFEGRGLPKPQHF
- | TRBJ2-1 | TRBV19 | once | TGTGCCAGTAGTACTCCTTGGCAGGACAATGAGCAGTTCTTC | CASSTPWQDNEQFF
- | TRBJ1-1 | TRBV20-1 | - | TGCAGTGCTAGATTGATAGCTGAAGCTTTCTTT | CSARLIAEAFF
TRBD1 | TRBJ1-6 | TRBV7-2 | - | TGTGCCAGCGCCACAGGGGTATCTCCACCCCTCCACTTT | CASATGVSPPLHF
TRBD2 | TRBJ2-3 | TRBV7-9 | - | TGTGCCAGCAGCTTAACTCGGGGCGGGAGAGGAAATACGCAGTATTTT | CASSLTRGGRGNTQYF
TRBD1 | TRBJ1-1 | TRBV19 | - | TGTGCCAGTAAAAACAGGGGGATGAACACTGAAGCTTTCTTT | CASKNRGMNTEAFF
TRBD2 | TRBJ2-2 | TRBV7-8 | - | TGTGCCAGCAGCATTGGACTAGCGGGAGGCACCGGGGAGCTGTTTTTT | CASSIGLAGGTGELFF
TRBD2 | TRBJ2-1 | TRBV9 | - | TGTGCCAGCAGCGACGGGACTAGCGGCTACAATGAGCAGTTCTTC | CASSDGTSGYNEQFF
- | TRBJ2-3 | TRBV24-1 | - | TGTGCCACCAGTGACCCTACAGGTGATAGCACAGATACGCAGTATTTT | CATSDPTGDSTDTQYF
- | TRBJ1-5 | TRBV6-2/TRBV6-3 | - | TGTGCCAGCAGTGCGGGGACGTCCCAGTCCCAGCATTTT | CASSAGTSQSQHF
TRBD1 | TRBJ2-1 | TRBV24-1 | - | TGTGCCACCAGTGTTAGACAGGGCTCCTACAATGAGCAGTTCTTC | CATSVRQGSYNEQFF
- | TRBJ1-1 | TRBV7-3 | once | TGTGCCAGCAGCTTAGAGGGTAACAGAGAAGCTTTCTTT | CASSLEGNREAFF
- | TRBJ2-7 | TRBV7-6 | once | TGTGCCAGCAGCTTAGGCCAGGGGTTCGAGCAGTACTTC | CASSLGQGFEQYF
- | TRBJ1-3 | TRBV6-6 | - | TGTGCCAGCATGAGAGGGAACGGAAACACCATATATTTT | CASMRGNGNTIYF
- | TRBJ1-2 | TRBV21-1 | - | TGTGCCAGCAGCAAAGCGCATCACAGGGGGAACTATGGCTACACCTTC | CASSKAHHRGNYGYTF
- | TRBJ2-6 | TRBV10-3 | - | TGTGCCATCAGTGGGAGAGACCCTTCCTCTGGGGCCAACGTCCTGACTTTC | CAISGRDPSSGANVLTF
TRBD2 | TRBJ2-7 | TRBV13 | - | TGTGCCAGCAGCTTCGGGACTAGCGGGGCCTACGAGCAGTACTTC | CASSFGTSGAYEQYF
- | TRBJ2-2 | TRBV9 | once | TGTGCCAGCAGCGTAGATAAGGGAGGAATCGGGGAGCTGTTTTTT | CASSVDKGGIGELFF
TRBD1 | TRBJ1-1 | TRBV29-1 | - | TGCAGCGTGGGAACAGGGGACACTGAAGCTTTCTTT | CSVGTGDTEAFF
TRBD2 | TRBJ2-3 | TRBV28 | - | TGTGCCAGCAGTTTAACCGGGACTAGCCCCGGCACAGATACGCAGTATTTT | CASSLTGTSPGTDTQYF
TRBD1 | TRBJ2-7 | TRBV5-1 | - | TGCGCCAGCAGGGACAGGGGCGACGAGCAGTACTTC | CASRDRGDEQYF
- | TRBJ1-6 | TRBV27 | - | TGTGCCAGCAGTTTATATAGCCTGAGCTCCTATAATTCACCCCTCCACTTT | CASSLYSLSSYNSPLHF
- | TRBJ1-2 | TRBV7-3 | once | TGTGCCAGCAGCTTATCAGGCGGGTATGGCTACACCTTC | CASSLSGGYGYTF
TRBD2 | TRBJ2-7 | TRBV28 | - | TGTGCCAGCAGTTTTCTAGCTTGGACTAGCGGAACCCCTTACGAGCAGTACTTC | CASSFLAWTSGTPYEQYF
TRBD1 | TRBJ2-5 | TRBV5-1 | - | TGCGCCAGCAGCCTGGGACAGACAGAAGAGACCCAGTACTTC | CASSLGQTEETQYF
- | TRBJ1-1 | TRBV6-4 | once | TGTGCCAGCAGTGCCGAGCTCAACACTGAAGCTTTCTTT | CASSAELNTEAFF
- | TRBJ2-2 | TRBV11-2 | - | TGTGCCAGCACTAACACCGGGGAGCTGTTTTTT | CASTNTGELFF
TRBD1 | TRBJ1-4 | TRBV7-2 | - | TGTGCCAGCAGCTTATATGGGGGACAGGGCAATGAAAAACTGTTTTTT | CASSLYGGQGNEKLFF
- | TRBJ1-1 | TRBV15 | - | TGTGCCACCAGCAGCGGACAGCCCATGAACACTGAAGCTTTCTTT | CATSSGQPMNTEAFF
- | TRBJ1-5 | TRBV7-2 | - | TGTGCCAGCAGCTCGGGGGGGACACCCTTCCAATGGCCCCAGCATTTT | CASSSGGTPFQWPQHF
TRBD2 | TRBJ2-1 | TRBV28 | many | TGTGCCAGCAGTTTCCTACTAGCGGGAGAGCCTGAGCAGTTCTTC | CASSFLLAGEPEQFF
TRBD1 | TRBJ1-1 | TRBV29-1 | - | TGCAGCGTCGGTACAGGGGTGAACACTGAAGCTTTCTTT | CSVGTGVNTEAFF
- | TRBJ2-5 | TRBV5-4 | - | TGTGCCAGCAGCTTTCGGACAGAAGCGGAGACCCAGTACTTC | CASSFRTEAETQYF
TRBD2 | TRBJ2-2 | TRBV27 | once | TGTGCCAGCAGCAACCCGGGACTAGGAGGGGCCGGGGAGCTGTTTTTT | CASSNPGLGGAGELFF
- | TRBJ1-6 | TRBV4-3 | once | TGCGCCAGCAGCCAAACCCCCCGACAAGGGGATTCACCCCTCCACTTT | CASSQTPRQGDSPLHF
TRBD2 | TRBJ2-5 | TRBV5-1 | - | TGCGCCAGCAGCTCACTAGCGGGATCGTTGGAGACCCAGTACTTC | CASSSLAGSLETQYF
TRBD2 | TRBJ2-3 | TRBV3-1/TRBV3-2 | - | TGTGCCAGCAGCCAAGTCGGAGCGGGGGGAGATACGCAGTATTTT | CASSQVGAGGDTQYF
TRBD2 | TRBJ2-1 | TRBV2 | - | TGTGCCAGCAGCGCGACTAGCGGGGGCAGGGATGAGCAGTTCTTC | CASSATSGGRDEQFF
TRBD1 | TRBJ1-5 | TRBV5-4 | - | TGTGCCAGCAGCTCTGGGACAGGCCCCAATCAGCCCCAGCATTTT | CASSSGTGPNQPQHF
TRBD1 | TRBJ1-3 | TRBV4-3 | - | TGCGCCAGCAGCCAAGAGGCAGGGGGTGGAAACACCATATATTTT | CASSQEAGGGNTIYF
- | TRBJ1-2 | TRBV30 | - | TGTGCCCGGTCCGGGGGGTTTGATGGCTACACCTTC | CARSGGFDGYTF
- | TRBJ1-3 | TRBV9 | few | TGTGCCAGCAGCGTAGCTATGGGAAACACCATATATTTT | CASSVAMGNTIYF
- | TRBJ2-1 | TRBV19 | - | TGTGCCAGTAGTACGACTAGAAACAATGAGCAGTTCTTC | CASSTTRNNEQFF
TRBD2 | TRBJ2-1 | TRBV29-1 | - | TGCAGCGTACCCAAACTAGCGGGAGGCGATGAGCAGTTCTTC | CSVPKLAGGDEQFF
- | TRBJ2-5 | TRBV7-8 | - | TGTGCCAGCAGCCCCGGACAGACGGAGACCCAGTACTTC | CASSPGQTETQYF
TRBD2 | TRBJ2-1 | TRBV7-7 | - | TGTGCCAGCAGCCCTAGCGGGGGTGAGCAGTTCTTC | CASSPSGGEQFF
- | TRBJ2-3 | TRBV2 | - | TGTGCCAGCAATATTGGGGGCGCAGATACGCAGTATTTT | CASNIGGADTQYF
- | TRBJ2-1 | TRBV5-4 | once | TGTGCCAGCAGCACAGGACAAAGCTCCTACAATGAGCAGTTCTTC | CASSTGQSSYNEQFF
TRBD2 | TRBJ2-3 | TRBV7-9 | - | TGTGCCAGCAGCCAAAGGCGGCGGGAGGGCCGGGATACGCAGTATTTT | CASSQRRREGRDTQYF
- | TRBJ2-5 | TRBV14 | - | TGTGCCAGCAGCCAAAACAGGGCAGAGACCCAGTACTTC | CASSQNRAETQYF
TRBD2 | TRBJ2-3 | TRBV5-4 | - | TGTGCCAGCAGCTTGGCCGGGGTAGCGGGGGAGGATACGCAGTATTTT | CASSLAGVAGEDTQYF
TRBD1 | TRBJ2-1 | TRBV5-5 | - | TGTGCCAGCAGCCCCAGACCGGGACAGGGGGCCTACAATGAGCAGTTCTTC | CASSPRPGQGAYNEQFF
- | TRBJ1-5 | TRBV2 | - | TGTGCCAGCAGTGAAGCTTTAGGCGCCCGGGGGGGGCCCCAGCATTTT | CASSEALGARGGPQHF